This TCR beta chain appears in the sequencing data of a study of shared clonotypes between healthy human individuals. Study observations and caveats: Generally, naive subsets (rather than memory subsets) showed larger estimated richness.

J gave up 0 bases and V 6 bases, and 10 bases lay outside the gene matches. The CDR3 is made up of 16 amino acids. Germline V gene sequence: CDR1 MNHNY, CDR2 SVGAGI (reference sequence). Original data processing: With immunoSEQ giving junction-only sequences and no quality scores, filtering differed. Here immunoSEQ multiplex PCR was the method, and the copy in TCRdb shows in-frame clones only, minus some. The V and J calls and clone size come from that table; D and trimming were worked out from the DNA. The data hold some 2,500,000 clones, with roughly 93% observed a single time. As for this clone: Its specificity is not known.

The source is a man aged 18-30 years in good health. Some clones in this sample may be carry-over from other donors' samples. Sequencing used naive CD4+ T cells from PBMCs. As for subset: CD45RA+ positively selected. This chain joins TRBV6-6 and TRBJ1-2, with 7 bases lining up with TRBD1. The CDR3 protein is CASSYSRDRTNYGYTF. The CDR3 DNA reads as TGTGCCAGCAGCTACAGTCGGGACAGAACTAACTATGGCTACACCTTC.